This is a list of T cell receptor beta chains from one sample in a study of early T cells in non-severe SARS-CoV-2 infection. TCRdb re-called the 5' RACE reads with MiXCR, one entry per CDR3 protein. The sample has more than 60,000 distinct CDR3 sequences; roughly an eighth are singletons. Here the sequenced sample was whole blood, taken at baseline. These receptors all stem from an adult who was a healthcare worker with PCR-confirmed SARS-CoV-2 infection or an uninfected control (not recorded which). CDR3s include the opening cysteine and the closing phenylalanine or tryptophan. Fields, in order: CDR3 length, J gene, D gene, clone size, V gene, CDR3 protein, CDR3 DNA. The D gene is left open where the match is weak. Size is stated for part of the rows, as once, few or many counts, or as a class when the clone is expanded.

>13|TRBJ1-2|TRBD1|few|TRBV27
CASSRDRVSGYTF
TGTGCCAGTTCCCGGGACAGGGTCTCTGGCTACACCTTC
>15|TRBJ2-1|TRBD1|many|TRBV6-1
CASIRGGATDNEQFF
TGTGCCAGCATAAGAGGGGGCGCGACGGACAATGAGCAGTTCTTC
>12|TRBJ2-5|NA|NA|TRBV19
CASSTRTETQYF
TGTGCCAGTAGTACCCGGACGGAGACCCAGTACTTC
>13|TRBJ2-3|NA|many|TRBV20-1
CSARRGGTDTQYF
TGCAGTGCTAGAAGGGGGGGCACAGATACGCAGTATTTT
>17|TRBJ2-2|TRBD1|many|TRBV4-2
CASSQTPGTGRSGELFF
TGTGCCAGCAGCCAGACCCCCGGGACAGGGAGGTCCGGGGAGCTGTTTTTT
>12|TRBJ2-7|NA|NA|TRBV29-1
CSVGPGTYEQYF
TGCAGCGTTGGTCCAGGGACCTACGAGCAGTACTTC
>17|TRBJ2-1|TRBD2|many|TRBV11-2
CASSLVGLAGGRNEQFF
TGTGCCAGCAGCTTAGTCGGCTTAGCGGGGGGCCGCAATGAGCAGTTCTTC
>12|TRBJ1-2|NA|few|TRBV20-1
CSASTDTYGYTF
TGCAGTGCTAGTACGGACACATATGGCTACACCTTC
>14|TRBJ2-6|NA|few|TRBV7-2
CASSLDSGANVLTF
TGTGCCAGCAGCTTAGATTCTGGGGCCAACGTCCTGACTTTC
>15|TRBJ1-3|NA|many|TRBV12-3/TRBV12-4
CASSAREGRGNTIYF
TGTGCCAGCAGTGCCCGCGAAGGTCGGGGAAACACCATATATTTT
>16|TRBJ2-1|TRBD1|NA|TRBV28
CASSGMDRVWYNEQFF
TGTGCCAGCAGTGGAATGGACAGGGTTTGGTACAATGAGCAGTTCTTC
>13|TRBJ1-1|NA|many|TRBV27
CASSLTGQSEAFF
TGTGCCAGCAGTCTGACAGGCCAAAGCGAAGCTTTCTTT
>14|TRBJ2-7|NA|NA|TRBV20-1
CSARDKTTGDEQYF
TGCAGTGCTAGAGATAAGACCACCGGGGACGAGCAGTACTTC
>13|TRBJ1-1|NA|many|TRBV6-1
CASSSTGNTEAFF
TGTGCCAGCAGTTCCACAGGGAACACTGAAGCTTTCTTT